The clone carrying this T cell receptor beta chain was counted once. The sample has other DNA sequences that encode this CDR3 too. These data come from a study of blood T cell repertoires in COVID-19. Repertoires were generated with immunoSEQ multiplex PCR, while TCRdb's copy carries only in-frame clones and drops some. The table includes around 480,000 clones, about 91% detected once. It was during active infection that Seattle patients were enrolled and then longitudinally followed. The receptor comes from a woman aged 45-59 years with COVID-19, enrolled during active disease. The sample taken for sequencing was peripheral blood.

The CDR3 DNA reads TGCGCCAGCAGCTTGGACACAGTCAACACTGAAGCTTTCTTT. It encodes CASSLDTVNTEAFF. V and J are TRBV5-1 and TRBJ1-1; no firm D call. Looked up from germline, CDR1 is SGHRS and CDR2 is YFSETQ. The V end lost 0 bases, the J end lost 2 bases, and 8 bases lay between the germline ends. The CDR3 consists of 14 residues.